Each of the 4 T cell receptor beta chains below was sequenced from the same sample in a study of blood T cell repertoires in COVID-19. Method: immunoSEQ multiplex PCR; TCRdb's copy keeps in-frame clones and lacks some. The data contain approximately 460,000 clones, 75% to 90% of them singletons. Source material: peripheral blood. The receptors derive from a man aged 18 to 29 with COVID-19, enrolled during active disease.

This clone was seen a handful of times. This chain joins TRBV4-1 and TRBJ1-2, with D uncertain. V was shortened by 3 bases and J by 4 bases, with 12 bases between the two germline ends. Germline values: CDR1 MGHRA, CDR2 YSYEKL. CDR3 length: 14 residues. The CDR3: CASSQTSGFYGYTF. CDR3 nucleotides: TGCGCCAGCAGCCAGACATCGGGGTTCTATGGCTACACCTTC.

This chain joins TRBV5-1 and TRBJ1-2; 7 bases agree with TRBD1. The CDR3 contains 14 residues. V lost 4 bases to trimming and J lost 3 bases; unmatched junction nucleotides: 6. Germline V CDR1 and CDR2: SGHRS, YFSETQ. CDR3 nucleotides: TGCGCCAGCAGCGGGGACAGTCCGTACTATGGCTACACCTTC. As protein: CASSGDSPYYGYTF.

The V gene is TRBV2, the J gene TRBJ1-6, with 10 bases aligning to TRBD1. This CDR3 has 15 amino acids. Looked up from germline, CDR1 is SNHLY and CDR2 is FYNNEI. J lost 10 bases, V lost 7 bases, and 10 bases had no gene match. CDR3 sequence reads: CASTKGQGSASPLHF. Written as DNA, the CDR3 is TGTGCCAGCACTAAGGGACAGGGGAGTGCGTCACCCCTCCACTTT.

The rearrangement links TRBV2 to TRBJ2-5, with D possibly TRBD1 on 5 matching bases. V lost 6 bases, J lost 2 bases, and 13 bases lay in between. The CDR3 consists of 14 residues. Germline V CDR1 and CDR2: SNHLY, FYNNEI. CDR3 nucleotide sequence: TGTGCCAGCAGCAGACAGTCCTCACAAGAGACCCAGTACTTC. Amino acid sequence: CASSRQSSQETQYF.